The rows below give T cell receptor beta chains drawn from one sample of a study of CD8 T cells in ankylosing spondylitis. MiXCR, applied by TCRdb to the 5' RACE reads, yields one record per CDR3 protein. The sample has 250,000 to 350,000 distinct CDR3 sequences; approximately 20% are singletons. What was sequenced was blood, either unsorted or a sorted T cell fraction (not recorded which). All receptors derive from a male donor with ankylosing spondylitis or in good health (not recorded which). Each CDR3 is given with its conserved first and last residue. A D gene is named only where the DNA matches it firmly. Clone size is stated in some rows and not others, as once, few, many or a class when expanded.

V: TRBV10-3; size: .; J: TRBJ1-4; D: .; DNA: TGTGCCATCAGTGTACAGCTGAATGAAAAACTGTTTTTT; CDR3: CAISVQLNEKLFF
V: TRBV5-1; size: few; J: TRBJ1-1; D: .; DNA: TGCGCCAGCAGCTTGGCCAACCCGGGAACTGAAGCTTTCTTT; CDR3: CASSLANPGTEAFF
V: TRBV7-9; size: .; J: TRBJ2-2; D: TRBD2; DNA: TGTGCCACCTGGTCCAGCGGGGGGATCAACACCGGGGAGCTGTTTTTT; CDR3: CATWSSGGINTGELFF
V: TRBV20-1; size: few; J: TRBJ2-1; D: .; DNA: TGCAGTGCTCCCTCCTCCGGGAGACAGTTCTTC; CDR3: CSAPSSGRQFF
V: TRBV20-1; size: many; J: TRBJ2-1; D: TRBD2; DNA: TGCAGTGCTCCCCTAGCGGGAGACTACAATGAGCAGTTCTTC; CDR3: CSAPLAGDYNEQFF
V: TRBV5-1; size: .; J: TRBJ1-4; D: .; DNA: TGCGCCAGCAGCTGGATGGACGGGGGGAACGAAAAACTGTTTTTT; CDR3: CASSWMDGGNEKLFF
V: TRBV28; size: .; J: TRBJ2-1; D: .; DNA: TGTGCCAGCAGTTTCCCACTTAACAATGAGCAGTTCTTC; CDR3: CASSFPLNNEQFF
V: TRBV3-1; size: .; J: TRBJ1-2; D: TRBD1; DNA: TGTGCCAGCAGCATACAGGGGGCTGGCTACACCTTC; CDR3: CASSIQGAGYTF
V: TRBV7-8; size: few; J: TRBJ2-3; D: TRBD2; DNA: TGTGCCAGCAGCTTAGATAGCGGGAGCACAGATACGCAGTATTTT; CDR3: CASSLDSGSTDTQYF
V: TRBV7-3; size: many; J: TRBJ2-1; D: .; DNA: TGTGCCAGCAGCCCGTTAGGCGGGTCCTACAATGAGCAGTTCTTC; CDR3: CASSPLGGSYNEQFF
V: TRBV24-1; size: .; J: TRBJ2-1; D: .; DNA: TGTGCCACCAGTATGCGGGACGGCTCCTACAATGAGCAGTTCTTC; CDR3: CATSMRDGSYNEQFF
V: TRBV9; size: many; J: TRBJ2-2; D: .; DNA: TGTGCCAGCAGCGTCTCGGACACCGGGGAGCTGTTTTTT; CDR3: CASSVSDTGELFF
V: TRBV20-1; size: few; J: TRBJ1-4; D: .; DNA: TGCAGTGCTGCCCCGGGGAGTTCAACTAATGAAAAACTGTTTTTT; CDR3: CSAAPGSSTNEKLFF
V: TRBV9; size: .; J: TRBJ2-1; D: TRBD1; DNA: TGTGCCAGCGGTAGAGGGGGCATTGAGCAGTTCTTC; CDR3: CASGRGGIEQFF
V: TRBV12-3/TRBV12-4; size: .; J: TRBJ2-1; D: TRBD1; DNA: TGTGCCAGCAGTCCTACAGGGGGCGGGTCCTACAATGAGCAGTTCTTC; CDR3: CASSPTGGGSYNEQFF